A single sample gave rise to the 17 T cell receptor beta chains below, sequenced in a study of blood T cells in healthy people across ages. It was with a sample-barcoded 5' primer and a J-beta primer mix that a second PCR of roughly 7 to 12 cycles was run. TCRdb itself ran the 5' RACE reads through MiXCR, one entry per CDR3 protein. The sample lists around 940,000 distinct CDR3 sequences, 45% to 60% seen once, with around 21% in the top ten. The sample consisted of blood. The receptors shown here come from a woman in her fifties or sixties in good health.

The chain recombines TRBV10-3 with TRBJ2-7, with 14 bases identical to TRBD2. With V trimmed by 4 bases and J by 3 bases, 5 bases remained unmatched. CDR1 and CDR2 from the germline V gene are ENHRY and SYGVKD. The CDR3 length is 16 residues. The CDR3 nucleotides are TGTGCCATCAGTGGGACTAGCGGGAGGCAAGTCTACGAGCAGTACTTC. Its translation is CAISGTSGRQVYEQYF.

The CDR3 loop is CSADKGGTNEQFF. For the CDR3, the DNA is TGCAGTGCGGACAAGGGCGGTACCAATGAGCAGTTCTTC. The chain carries TRBV20-1 and TRBJ2-1; D is possibly TRBD1 (5 bases). Trimming stripped 6 bases from V and 6 bases from J, with 15 bases between. The CDR3 totals 13 residues. Per the germline V gene, CDR1 is DFQATT and CDR2 is SNEGSKA (reference sequence).

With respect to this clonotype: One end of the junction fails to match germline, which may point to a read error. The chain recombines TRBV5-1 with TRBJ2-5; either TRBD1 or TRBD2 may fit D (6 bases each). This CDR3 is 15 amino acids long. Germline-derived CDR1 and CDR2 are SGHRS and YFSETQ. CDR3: CASILQGGREESQYF. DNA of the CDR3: TGCGCCAGCATCCTACAGGGAGGACGAGAAGAGTCCCAGTACTTC.

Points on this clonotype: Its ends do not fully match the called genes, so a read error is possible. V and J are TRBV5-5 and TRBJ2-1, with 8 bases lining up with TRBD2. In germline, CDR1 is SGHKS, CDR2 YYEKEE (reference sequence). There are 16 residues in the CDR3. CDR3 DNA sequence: TGTGCCAACAGCTATCCCGGGACTAGGACCTACAATGAGCAGTTCTTC. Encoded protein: CANSYPGTRTYNEQFF. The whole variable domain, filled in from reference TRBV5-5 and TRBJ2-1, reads DAGVTQSPTHLIKTRGQQVTLRCSPISGHKSVSWYQQVLGQGPQFIFQYYEKEERGRGNFPDRFSARQFPNYSSELNVNALLLGDSALYLCANSYPGTRTYNEQFFGPGTRLTVL.

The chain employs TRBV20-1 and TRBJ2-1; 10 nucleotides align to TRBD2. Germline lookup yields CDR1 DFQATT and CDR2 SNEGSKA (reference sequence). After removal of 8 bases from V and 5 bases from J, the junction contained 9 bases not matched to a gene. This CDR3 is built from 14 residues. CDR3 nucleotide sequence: TGCAGTATGCGACCTAGCGGGAGAAACAATGAGCAGTTCTTC. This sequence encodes CSMRPSGRNNEQFF.

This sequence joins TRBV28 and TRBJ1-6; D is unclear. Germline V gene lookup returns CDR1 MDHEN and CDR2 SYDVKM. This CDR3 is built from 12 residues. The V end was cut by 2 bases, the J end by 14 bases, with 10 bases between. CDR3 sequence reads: CASSLRASTLHF. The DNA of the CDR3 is TGTGCCAGCAGTTTAAGAGCCTCCACCCTCCACTTT.

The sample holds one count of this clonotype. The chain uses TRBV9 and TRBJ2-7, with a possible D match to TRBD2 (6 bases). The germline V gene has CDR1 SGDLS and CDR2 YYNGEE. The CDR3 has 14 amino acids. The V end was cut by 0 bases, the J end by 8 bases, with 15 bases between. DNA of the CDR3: TGTGCCAGCAGCGTAGGCGGGACCAAGAATAAGCAGTACTTC. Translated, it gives CASSVGGTKNKQYF.

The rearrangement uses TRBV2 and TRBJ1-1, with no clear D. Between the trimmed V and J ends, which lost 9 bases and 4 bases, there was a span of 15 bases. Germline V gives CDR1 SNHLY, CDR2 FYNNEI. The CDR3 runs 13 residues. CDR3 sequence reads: CASGRPGVTEAFF. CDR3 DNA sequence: TGTGCCAGTGGGCGTCCCGGGGTCACTGAAGCTTTCTTT. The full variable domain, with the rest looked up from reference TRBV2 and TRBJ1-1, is EPEVTQTPSHQVTQMGQEVILRCVPISNHLYFYWYRQILGQKVEFLVSFYNNEISEKSEIFDDQFSVERPDGSNFTLKIRSTKLEDSAMYFCASGRPGVTEAFFGQGTRLTVV.

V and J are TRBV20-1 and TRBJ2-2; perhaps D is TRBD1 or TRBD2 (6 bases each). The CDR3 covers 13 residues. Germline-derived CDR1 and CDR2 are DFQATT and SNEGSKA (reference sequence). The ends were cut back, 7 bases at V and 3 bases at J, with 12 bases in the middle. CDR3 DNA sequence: TGCAGTGTCTACAGGGAGGACACCGGGGAGCTGTTTTTT. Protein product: CSVYREDTGELFF.

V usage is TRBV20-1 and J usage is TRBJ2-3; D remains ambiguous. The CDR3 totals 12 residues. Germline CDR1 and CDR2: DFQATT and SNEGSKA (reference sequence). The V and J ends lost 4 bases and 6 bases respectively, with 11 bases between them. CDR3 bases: TGCAGTGCTACCGATCTGGGGGATACGCAGTATTTT. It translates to CSATDLGDTQYF.

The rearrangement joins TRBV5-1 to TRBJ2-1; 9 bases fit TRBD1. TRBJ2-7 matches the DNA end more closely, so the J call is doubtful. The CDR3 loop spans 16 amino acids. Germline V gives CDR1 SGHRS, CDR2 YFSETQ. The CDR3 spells CASSVKLRDRANEQYF. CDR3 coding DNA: TGCGCCAGCAGCGTGAAACTCCGGGACAGGGCCAATGAGCAGTACTTC.

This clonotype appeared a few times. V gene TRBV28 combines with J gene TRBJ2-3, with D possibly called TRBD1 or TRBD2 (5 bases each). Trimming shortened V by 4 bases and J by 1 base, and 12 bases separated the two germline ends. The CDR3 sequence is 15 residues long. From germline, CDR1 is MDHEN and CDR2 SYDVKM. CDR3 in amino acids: CASSSRGTGTDTQYF. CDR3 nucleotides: TGTGCCAGCAGTTCCCGGGGCACGGGCACAGATACGCAGTATTTT.

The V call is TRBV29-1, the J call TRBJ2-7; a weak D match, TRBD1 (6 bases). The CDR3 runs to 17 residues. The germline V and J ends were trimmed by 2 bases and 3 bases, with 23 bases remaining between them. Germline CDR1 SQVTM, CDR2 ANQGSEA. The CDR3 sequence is CSVESLHRVLGGYEQYF. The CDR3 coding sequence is TGCAGCGTTGAAAGTCTCCACAGGGTGCTAGGGGGCTACGAGCAGTACTTC.

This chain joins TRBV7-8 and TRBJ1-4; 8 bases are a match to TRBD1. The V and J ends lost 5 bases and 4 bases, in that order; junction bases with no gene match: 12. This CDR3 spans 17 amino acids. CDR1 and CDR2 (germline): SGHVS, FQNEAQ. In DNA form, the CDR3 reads TGTGCCAGCAGCCCGCGTCAGGGGGCTAGATTTAATGAAAAACTGTTTTTT. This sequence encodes CASSPRQGARFNEKLFF. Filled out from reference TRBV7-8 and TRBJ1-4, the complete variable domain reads GAGVSQSPRYKVAKRGQDVALRCDPISGHVSLFWYQQALGQGPEFLTYFQNEAQLDKSGLPSDRFFAERPEGSVSTLKIQRTQQEDSAVYLCASSPRQGARFNEKLFFGSGTQLSVL.

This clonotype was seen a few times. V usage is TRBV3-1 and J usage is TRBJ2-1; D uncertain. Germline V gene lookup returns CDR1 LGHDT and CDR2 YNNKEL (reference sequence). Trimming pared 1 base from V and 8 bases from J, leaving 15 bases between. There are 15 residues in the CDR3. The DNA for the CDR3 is TGTGCCAGCAGCCAAGCGATTAGCTCGGTGGATGAGCAGTTCTTC. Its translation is CASSQAISSVDEQFF.

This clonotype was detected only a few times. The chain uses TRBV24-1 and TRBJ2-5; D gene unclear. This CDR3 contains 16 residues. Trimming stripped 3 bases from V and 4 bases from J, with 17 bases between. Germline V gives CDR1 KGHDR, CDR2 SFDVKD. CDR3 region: CATSDPVSGVGETQYF. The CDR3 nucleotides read TGTGCCACCAGTGATCCGGTTTCTGGGGTAGGAGAGACCCAGTACTTC.

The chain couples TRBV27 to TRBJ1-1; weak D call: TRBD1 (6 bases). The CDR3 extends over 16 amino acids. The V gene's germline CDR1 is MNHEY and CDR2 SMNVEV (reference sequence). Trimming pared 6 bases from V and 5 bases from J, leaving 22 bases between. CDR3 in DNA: TGTGCCAGCAGCGGACCGGGACAACAATTGGGAACTGAAGCTTTCTTT. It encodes CASSGPGQQLGTEAFF.